Each of the 31 T cell receptor beta chains below was sequenced from the same sample in a study of PD-1 blockade in classical Hodgkin lymphoma. Each patient experienced a relapse that followed autologous stem cell transplantation, and brentuximab vedotin exposure varied. Data came from immunoSEQ multiplex PCR; TCRdb stores just in-frame clones and leaves some out. The table lists roughly 97,000 clones, approximately 83% of them singletons, with 9% to 15% in the top ten. The material was peripheral blood mononuclear cells (PBMCs), obtained at baseline. All receptors come from a human donor with classical Hodgkin lymphoma.

The chain joins TRBV4-1 to TRBJ2-2; D gene ambiguous. The CDR3 spans 15 residues. V was clipped by 3 bases and J by 7 bases, with 15 bases between them. Germline V gene sequence: CDR1 MGHRA, CDR2 YSYEKL. The DNA of the CDR3 is TGCGCCAGCAGCCATAAGGGATTTAATCACGGGGAGCTGTTTTTT. Translated: CASSHKGFNHGELFF.

This chain uses TRBV6-5 with TRBJ2-2; D not certain. The CDR3 covers 15 residues. Germline V gives CDR1 MNHEY, CDR2 SVGAGI. Trimming removed 2 bases from V and 4 bases from J, with 11 bases in between. CDR3 nucleotide sequence: TGTGCCAGCAGTTACACCAGCGTGAGCACCGGGGAGCTGTTTTTT. This sequence encodes CASSYTSVSTGELFF.

The V and J genes are TRBV28 and TRBJ2-7; perhaps TRBD1 as D (6 bases). The length of the CDR3 is 14 residues. The germline V gene has CDR1 MDHEN and CDR2 SYDVKM. The V and J ends lost 5 bases and 1 base respectively, with 12 bases between them. The CDR3 region is CASSRWDTSYEQYF. The CDR3 coding sequence is TGTGCCAGCAGTCGATGGGACACTTCCTACGAGCAGTACTTC.

In the case of this clone: The sample contains more than one DNA sequence encoding this CDR3. This rearrangement joins TRBV27 to TRBJ1-2; 9 bases fit TRBD1. CDR3 length: 14 amino acids. The J segment lost 6 bases and the V segment lost 6 bases, leaving 8 bases of the junction unmatched. CDR1 and CDR2 from the germline V gene are MNHEY and SMNVEV (reference sequence). CDR3 nucleotide sequence: TGTGCCAGCAGCCCAACAGGGGGCCGGGATGGCTACACCTTC. Protein sequence: CASSPTGGRDGYTF.

This chain connects TRBV29-1 to TRBJ2-3; 7 bases align to TRBD2. CDR1 and CDR2 (germline): SQVTM, ANQGSEA. The V segment lost 5 bases and the J segment 3 bases; nucleotides outside the gene matches: 5. CDR3 size: 13 residues. The CDR3 region is CSVSGTGTDTQYF. CDR3 nucleotide sequence: TGCAGCGTTAGCGGGACTGGGACAGATACGCAGTATTTT.

The chain carries TRBV11-3 and TRBJ1-1, with a possible D match to TRBD1 (5 bases). V gave up 1 base and J gave up 1 base, with 13 bases separating them. CDR3 size: 16 residues. In germline, CDR1 is SGHNT, CDR2 YENEEA. The CDR3 DNA reads as TGTGCCAGCAGCTTAGGTGGGGCAGCCAGGAACACTGAAGCTTTCTTT. Encoded protein: CASSLGGAARNTEAFF.

This clone was picked up a small number of times. The sample has other DNA sequences that encode this CDR3 too. The chain has TRBV11-3 and TRBJ2-7; possible D gene TRBD2, 5 bases. This CDR3 region has 11 residues. The germline V gene encodes CDR1 SGHNT and CDR2 YENEEA. Trimming removed 5 bases from V and 4 bases from J, with 6 bases in between. The CDR3 is CASSRGYEQYF. The CDR3 coding sequence is TGTGCCAGCAGCCGCGGGTACGAGCAGTACTTC.

V is TRBV27 and J is TRBJ1-4; TRBD1 might be the D (5 bases). This CDR3 is 14 amino acids long. The V end was cut by 5 bases, the J end by 10 bases, with 17 bases between. CDR1 and CDR2 (germline): MNHEY, SMNVEV (reference sequence). CDR3 residues: CASSTGTRVGKLFF. In nucleotides, the CDR3 is TGTGCCAGCAGTACCGGGACGCGGGTGGGAAAACTGTTTTTT.

The gene calls are TRBV6-1 and TRBJ2-2, with D hard to call. V shed 4 bases and J shed 1 base, with 7 bases lying between them. CDR1 and CDR2 from the germline V gene are MNHNS and SASEGT. This CDR3 region has 14 residues. The CDR3 reads CASSVLWNTGELFF. The DNA of the CDR3 is TGTGCCAGCAGTGTTCTGTGGAACACCGGGGAGCTGTTTTTT.

This CDR3 reads CASSLGPGQGAIYYGYTF. CDR3 DNA sequence: TGTGCCAGCAGCTTGGGGCCGGGACAGGGGGCGATTTACTATGGCTACACCTTC. The genes are TRBV5-6 and TRBJ1-2, with 12 bases fitting TRBD1. J was trimmed by 3 bases and V by 0 bases; bases with no gene match: 9. The CDR3 consists of 18 residues. Germline CDR1 SGHDT, CDR2 YYEEEE.

V usage is TRBV10-3 and J usage is TRBJ2-5; 10 bases map to TRBD2. J lost 2 bases, V lost 0 bases, and 0 bases had no gene match. The germline gives CDR1 ENHRY, CDR2 SYGVKD. This CDR3 has 15 residues. CDR3: CAISESSGRQETQYF. DNA of the CDR3: TGTGCCATCAGTGAGTCTAGCGGGAGGCAAGAGACCCAGTACTTC.

This clone was counted between two and nine times. V and J are TRBV2 and TRBJ1-2; a possible D gene is TRBD1 (5 bases). Per the germline V gene, CDR1 is SNHLY and CDR2 is FYNNEI. This CDR3 spans 11 amino acids. V was clipped by 6 bases and J by 4 bases, with 6 bases between them. CDR3 bases: TGTGCCAGCAGGAGGGGCTATGGCTACACCTTC. It specifies CASRRGYGYTF.

This rearrangement joins TRBV5-5 to TRBJ1-1; no reliable D call. V lost 0 bases, J lost 1 base, and 10 bases lay in between. The CDR3 length is 15 residues. Germline CDR1 is SGHKS and CDR2 is YYEKEE (reference sequence). The CDR3: CASSLDDTPNTEAFF. DNA for the CDR3: TGTGCCAGCAGCTTGGACGACACCCCGAACACTGAAGCTTTCTTT.

The chain is built from TRBV10-2 and TRBJ1-1, with D perhaps TRBD1 (5 bases). Trimming took off 6 bases at V and 2 bases at J, with 13 bases between the two ends. The CDR3 extends over 14 amino acids. CDR1 WSHSY and CDR2 SAAADI come from the germline V gene. The CDR3 nucleotides read TGCGCCAGCAGCAGACAGTCGCCAAACACTGAAGCTTTCTTT. Residues: CASSRQSPNTEAFF.

The chain joins TRBV5-1 to TRBJ1-1; D gene unclear. There are 13 residues in the CDR3. CDR1 and CDR2 from the germline V gene are SGHRS and YFSETQ. V lost 0 bases, J lost 7 bases, and 10 bases lay in between. As DNA, the CDR3 is TGCGCCAGCAGCTTGGAGGCGGGAGGTGAAGCTTTCTTT. Translated: CASSLEAGGEAFF.

The V call is TRBV5-1, the J call TRBJ1-1; D call uncertain. The CDR3 has 16 residues. Trimming cost V 0 bases and J 3 bases, with 15 bases left between them. Per germline, CDR1 SGHRS and CDR2 YFSETQ. The CDR3 DNA reads as TGCGCCAGCAGCTTGGCCGGATACGGTGGGGACACTGAAGCTTTCTTT. It specifies CASSLAGYGGDTEAFF.

V is TRBV28 and J is TRBJ1-1; D is possibly TRBD1 (5 bases). The CDR3 loop spans 15 amino acids. Germline CDR1 is MDHEN and CDR2 is SYDVKM. V lost 5 bases and J lost 0, with 13 bases in between. CDR3 DNA: TGTGCCAGCAGTCTCTCAGGGAGGCTGAACACTGAAGCTTTCTTT. This gives the protein CASSLSGRLNTEAFF.

The CDR3 loop is CASSSSPGQGETQYF. CDR3 coding DNA: TGTGCCAGCAGCTCCTCACCTGGACAGGGAGAGACCCAGTACTTC. The V call is TRBV7-7, the J call TRBJ2-5; TRBD1 matches 8 bases. The germline CDR1 and CDR2 sequences are SSHAT and FNYEAQ (reference sequence). This CDR3 comprises 15 residues. V was pared by 4 bases and J by 4 bases, with 8 bases of the junction left unmatched.

The count of this clone is one. The V call is TRBV25-1, the J call TRBJ2-7, with D tentatively TRBD1 (6 bases). The ends were cut back, 9 bases at V and 0 bases at J, with 15 bases in the middle. CDR3 length: 14 amino acids. From germline, CDR1 is MGHDK and CDR2 SYGVNS. CDR3 nucleotide sequence: TGTGCCAGGGACCCCCGGGACACCTCCTACGAGCAGTACTTC. This encodes CARDPRDTSYEQYF.

The CDR3 protein is CASSLVDRGSTTHEKLFF. The DNA of the CDR3 is TGCGCCAGCAGCTTGGTCGACAGGGGATCGACCACTCATGAAAAACTGTTTTTT. The chain uses TRBV5-1 and TRBJ1-4, with 8 bases identical to TRBD1. V lost 0 bases, J lost 6 bases, and 13 bases stayed unmatched. Germline lookup yields CDR1 SGHRS and CDR2 YFSETQ. This CDR3 is built from 18 residues.

The CDR3 DNA is TGTGCCAGCAGTGAACACGGCGGAGGAGACACAGATACGCAGTATTTT. Amino acids: CASSEHGGGDTDTQYF. The rearrangement uses TRBV6-1 and TRBJ2-3; perhaps TRBD2 as D (5 bases). This CDR3 is built from 16 residues. CDR1 MNHNS and CDR2 SASEGT come from the germline V gene. Trimming took 2 bases from V and 2 from J, leaving 14 bases between them.

This chain links TRBV9 with TRBJ2-1, with D possibly TRBD2 on 7 matching bases. The CDR3 runs to 17 residues. Trimming pared 0 bases from V and 0 bases from J, leaving 13 bases between. The germline gives CDR1 SGDLS, CDR2 YYNGEE. Written as DNA, the CDR3 is TGTGCCAGCAGCGTAGCGGGGGGCACCCCCTCCTACAATGAGCAGTTCTTC. Protein sequence: CASSVAGGTPSYNEQFF.

The chain has TRBV30 and TRBJ2-1; 12 bases are shared with TRBD2. V shed 3 bases, J shed 16 bases, and the junction held 7 bases outside the gene matches. CDR1 and CDR2 from the germline V gene are GTSNPN and SVGIG (reference sequence). The CDR3 loop spans 12 amino acids. CDR3: CAWRVTSGRSFF. CDR3 DNA: TGTGCCTGGAGGGTTACTAGCGGGAGGAGTTTCTTC.

This clone was seen only once. The chain carries TRBV27 and TRBJ2-3; D is possibly TRBD1 or TRBD2 (5 bases each). Trimming left V 1 base short and J 6 bases short, with 17 bases between. The CDR3 length is 16 residues. Germline V lookup: CDR1 MNHEY, CDR2 SMNVEV (reference sequence). CDR3 in DNA: TGTGCCAGCAGTTTATATGGGGGAGCCGTCCGGGATACGCAGTATTTT. Its translation is CASSLYGGAVRDTQYF.

DNA of the CDR3: TGTGCCAGCAGCTGGGACAGGGAGGAGACCCAGTACTTC. Translation gives CASSWDREETQYF. V usage is TRBV5-6 and J usage is TRBJ2-5; 9 bases match TRBD1. This CDR3 region has 13 residues. V lost 3 bases to trimming and J lost 5 bases; unmatched junction nucleotides: 2. Germline-derived CDR1 and CDR2 are SGHDT and YYEEEE.

This clone occurred once. In nucleotides, the CDR3 is TGTGCCAGCAGACCGGTTTCGGTTGACACTGAAGCTTTCTTT. Protein product: CASRPVSVDTEAFF. The chain has TRBV5-4 and TRBJ1-1; no clear D. CDR1 SGHNT and CDR2 YYREEE come from the germline V gene (reference sequence). V gave up 5 bases and J gave up 3 bases, with 14 bases separating them. The CDR3 length is 14 residues.

This sequence joins TRBV7-2 and TRBJ2-4; D unresolved. The CDR3 loop spans 14 amino acids. With 5 bases removed from V and 0 bases from J, the gap between germline ends came to 8 bases. Germline CDR1 reads SGHTA; CDR2 reads FQGNSA. This CDR3 is CASSPALAKNIQYF. The CDR3 nucleotides read TGTGCCAGCAGCCCCGCCCTAGCCAAAAACATTCAGTACTTC.

The V and J genes are TRBV2 and TRBJ2-7; D perhaps matches TRBD1 (6 bases). The germline V gene has CDR1 SNHLY and CDR2 FYNNEI. The ends were cut back, 6 bases at V and 6 bases at J, with 21 bases in the middle. CDR3 length: 15 residues. The CDR3 spells CASSPPGQIFSEQYF. The CDR3 bases are TGTGCCAGCAGCCCTCCGGGACAAATCTTTAGCGAGCAGTACTTC.

This rearrangement joins TRBV19 to TRBJ2-2, with TRBD1 as a possible D gene (6 bases). The CDR3 runs to 17 residues. Germline V gene sequence: CDR1 LNHDA, CDR2 SQIVND (reference sequence). The V end lost 7 bases, the J end lost 1 base, and 19 bases lay between the germline ends. The CDR3 protein is CASTRWWGQLNTGELFF. In nucleotides, the CDR3 is TGTGCCAGTACTAGGTGGTGGGGGCAGCTGAACACCGGGGAGCTGTTTTTT.

V usage is TRBV7-9 and J usage is TRBJ2-2, with TRBD1 matching over 10 bases. V shed 5 bases, J shed 4 bases, and the junction held 7 bases outside the gene matches. CDR1 and CDR2 (germline): SEHNR, FQNEAQ (reference sequence). This CDR3 comprises 16 residues. This CDR3 reads CASSKGGQGSTGELFF. The CDR3 DNA is TGTGCCAGCAGCAAAGGGGGACAGGGGAGCACCGGGGAGCTGTTTTTT.

The table lists this clone with a count of one. CDR3 DNA sequence: TGTGCCAGCAGCGGTTTCGCCAATGAGCAGTTCTTC. Its translation: CASSGFANEQFF. The rearrangement joins TRBV5-4 to TRBJ2-1; no definite D call. The CDR3 contains 12 residues. The germline CDR1 and CDR2 sequences are SGHNT and YYREEE (reference sequence). V was trimmed by 4 bases and J by 6 bases, leaving 8 bases between them. The complete variable domain, with remaining parts taken from reference TRBV5-4 and TRBJ2-1, reads ETGVTQSPTHLIKTRGQQVTLRCSSQSGHNTVSWYQQALGQGPQFIFQYYREEENGRGNFPPRFSGLQFPNYSSELNVNALELDDSALYLCASSGFANEQFFGPGTRLTVL.